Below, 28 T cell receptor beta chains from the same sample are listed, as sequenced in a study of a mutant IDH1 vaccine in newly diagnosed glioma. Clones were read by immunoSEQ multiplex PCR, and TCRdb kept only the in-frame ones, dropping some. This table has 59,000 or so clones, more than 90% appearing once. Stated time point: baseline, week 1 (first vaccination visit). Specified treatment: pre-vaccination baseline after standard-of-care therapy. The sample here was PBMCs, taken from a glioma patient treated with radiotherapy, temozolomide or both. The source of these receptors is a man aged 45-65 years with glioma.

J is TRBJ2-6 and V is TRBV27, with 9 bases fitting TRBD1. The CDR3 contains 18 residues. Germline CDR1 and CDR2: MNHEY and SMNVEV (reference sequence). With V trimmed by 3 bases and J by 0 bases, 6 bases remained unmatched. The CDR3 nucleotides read TGTGCCAGCAGTTTTAAGGGACAGGGACTCTCTGGGGCCAACGTCCTGACTTTC. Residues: CASSFKGQGLSGANVLTF. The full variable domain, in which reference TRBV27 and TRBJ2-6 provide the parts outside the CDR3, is EAQVTQNPRYLITVTGKKLTVTCSQNMNHEYMSWYRQDPGLGLRQIYYSMNVEVTDKGDVPEGYKVSRKEKRNFPLILESPSPNQTSLYFCASSFKGQGLSGANVLTFGAGSRLTVL.

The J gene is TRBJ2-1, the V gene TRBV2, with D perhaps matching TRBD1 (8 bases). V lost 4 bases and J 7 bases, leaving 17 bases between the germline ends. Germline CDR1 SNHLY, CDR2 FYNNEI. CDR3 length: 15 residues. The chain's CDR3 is CASSVTGGGMNEQFF. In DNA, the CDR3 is TGTGCCAGCAGTGTCACAGGGGGGGGAATGAATGAGCAGTTCTTC.

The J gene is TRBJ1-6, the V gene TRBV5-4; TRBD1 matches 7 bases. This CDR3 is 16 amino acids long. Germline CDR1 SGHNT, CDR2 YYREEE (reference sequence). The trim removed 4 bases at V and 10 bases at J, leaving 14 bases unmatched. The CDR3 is CASSLRTGSNRSPLHF. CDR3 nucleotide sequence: TGTGCCAGCAGCCTACGGACAGGCAGTAACCGATCACCCCTCCACTTT.

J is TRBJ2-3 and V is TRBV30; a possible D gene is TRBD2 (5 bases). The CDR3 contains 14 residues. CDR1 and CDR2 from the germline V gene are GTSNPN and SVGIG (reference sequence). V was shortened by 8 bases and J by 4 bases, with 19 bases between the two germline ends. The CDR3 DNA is TGTGCCGTACCCTCCGGGAACAGCCCAGATACGCAGTATTTT. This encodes CAVPSGNSPDTQYF.

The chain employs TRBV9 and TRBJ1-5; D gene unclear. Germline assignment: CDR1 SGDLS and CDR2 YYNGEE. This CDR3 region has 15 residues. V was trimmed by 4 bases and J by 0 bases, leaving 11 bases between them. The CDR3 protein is CASSPRHFSNQPQHF. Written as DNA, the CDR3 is TGTGCCAGCAGCCCCCGCCATTTTAGCAATCAGCCCCAGCATTTT.

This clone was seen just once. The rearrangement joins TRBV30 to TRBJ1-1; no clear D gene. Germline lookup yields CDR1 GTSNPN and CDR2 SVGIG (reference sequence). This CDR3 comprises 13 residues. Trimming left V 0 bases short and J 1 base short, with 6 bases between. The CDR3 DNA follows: TGTGCCTGGAGTGTAACTCGGAACACTGAAGCTTTCTTT. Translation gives CAWSVTRNTEAFF.

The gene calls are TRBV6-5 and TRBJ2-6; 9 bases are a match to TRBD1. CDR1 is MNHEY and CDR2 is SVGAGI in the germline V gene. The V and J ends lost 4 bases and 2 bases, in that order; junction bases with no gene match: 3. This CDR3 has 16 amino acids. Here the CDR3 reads CASSSQGAAGANVLTF. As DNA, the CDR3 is TGTGCCAGCAGTTCACAGGGGGCGGCTGGGGCCAACGTCCTGACTTTC.

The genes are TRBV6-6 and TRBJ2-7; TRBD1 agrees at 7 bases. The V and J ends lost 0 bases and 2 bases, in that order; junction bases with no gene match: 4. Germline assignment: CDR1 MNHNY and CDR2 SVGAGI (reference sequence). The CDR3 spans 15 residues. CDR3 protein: CASSYSTGQTYEQYF. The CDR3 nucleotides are TGTGCCAGCAGTTACTCGACGGGACAGACCTACGAGCAGTACTTC.

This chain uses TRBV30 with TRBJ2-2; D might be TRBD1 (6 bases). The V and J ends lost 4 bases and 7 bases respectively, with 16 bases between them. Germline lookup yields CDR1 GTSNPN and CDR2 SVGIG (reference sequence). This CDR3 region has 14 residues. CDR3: CAWKTGAVGGELFF. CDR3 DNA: TGTGCCTGGAAGACAGGCGCCGTGGGCGGGGAGCTGTTTTTT.

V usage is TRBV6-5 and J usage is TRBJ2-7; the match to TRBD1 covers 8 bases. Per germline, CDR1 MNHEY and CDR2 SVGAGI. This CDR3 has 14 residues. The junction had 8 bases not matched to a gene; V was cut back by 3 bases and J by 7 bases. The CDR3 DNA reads TGTGCCAGCAGTTATGATGGCAGGGGGCAAGAGCAGTACTTC. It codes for CASSYDGRGQEQYF.

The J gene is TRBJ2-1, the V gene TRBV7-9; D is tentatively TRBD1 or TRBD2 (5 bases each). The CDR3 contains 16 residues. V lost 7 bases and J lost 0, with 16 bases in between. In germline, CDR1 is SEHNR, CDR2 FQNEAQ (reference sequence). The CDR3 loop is CASTPRGESSYNEQFF. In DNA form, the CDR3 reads TGTGCCAGCACCCCGAGAGGGGAGAGCTCCTACAATGAGCAGTTCTTC. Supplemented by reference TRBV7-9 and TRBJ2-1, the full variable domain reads DTGVSQNPRHKITKRGQNVTFRCDPISEHNRLYWYRQTLGQGPEFLTYFQNEAQLEKSRLLSDRFSAERPKGSFSTLEIQRTEQGDSAMYLCASTPRGESSYNEQFFGPGTRLTVL.

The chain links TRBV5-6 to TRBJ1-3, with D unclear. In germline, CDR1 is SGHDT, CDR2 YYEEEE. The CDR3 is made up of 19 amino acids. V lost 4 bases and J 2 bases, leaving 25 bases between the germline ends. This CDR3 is CASSPHRLRWRVTGNTIYF. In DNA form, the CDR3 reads TGTGCCAGCAGCCCCCATCGCTTACGATGGCGGGTTACTGGAAACACCATATATTTT.

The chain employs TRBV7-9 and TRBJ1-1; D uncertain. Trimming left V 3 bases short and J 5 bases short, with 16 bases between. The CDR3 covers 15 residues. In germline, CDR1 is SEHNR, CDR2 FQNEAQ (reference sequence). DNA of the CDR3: TGTGCCAGCAGCTTGGGCAAGGGCGGTTGGACTGAAGCTTTCTTT. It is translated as CASSLGKGGWTEAFF.

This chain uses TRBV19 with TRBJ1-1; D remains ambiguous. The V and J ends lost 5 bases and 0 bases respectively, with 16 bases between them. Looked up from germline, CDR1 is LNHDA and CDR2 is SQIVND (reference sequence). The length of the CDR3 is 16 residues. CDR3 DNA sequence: TGTGCCAGTAGTCACCCGCGGTCCTCAATGAACACTGAAGCTTTCTTT. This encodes CASSHPRSSMNTEAFF.

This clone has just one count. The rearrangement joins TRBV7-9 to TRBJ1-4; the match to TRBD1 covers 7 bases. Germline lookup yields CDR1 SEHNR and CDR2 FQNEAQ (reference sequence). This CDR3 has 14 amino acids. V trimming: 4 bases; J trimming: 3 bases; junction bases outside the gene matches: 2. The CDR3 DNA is TGTGCCAGCAGCTCAGACAGGGCTAATGAAAAACTGTTTTTT. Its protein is CASSSDRANEKLFF.

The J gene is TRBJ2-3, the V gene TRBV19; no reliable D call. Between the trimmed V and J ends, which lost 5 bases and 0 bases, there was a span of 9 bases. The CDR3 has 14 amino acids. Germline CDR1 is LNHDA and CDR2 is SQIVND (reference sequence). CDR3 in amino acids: CASSQRSSTDTQYF. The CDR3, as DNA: TGTGCCAGTAGTCAACGGTCTAGCACAGATACGCAGTATTTT.

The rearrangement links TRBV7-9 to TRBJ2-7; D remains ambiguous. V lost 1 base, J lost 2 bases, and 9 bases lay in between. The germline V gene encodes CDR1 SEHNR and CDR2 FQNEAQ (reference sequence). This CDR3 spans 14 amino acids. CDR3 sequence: CASSLVPQTYEQYF. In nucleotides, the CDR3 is TGTGCCAGCAGCTTAGTTCCGCAGACCTACGAGCAGTACTTC.

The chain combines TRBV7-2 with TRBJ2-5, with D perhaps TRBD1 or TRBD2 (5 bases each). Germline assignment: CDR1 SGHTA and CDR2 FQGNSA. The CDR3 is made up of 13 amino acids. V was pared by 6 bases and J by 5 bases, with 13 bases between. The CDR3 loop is CASSPGARETQYF. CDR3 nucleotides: TGTGCCAGCAGTCCCGGGGCCAGGGAGACCCAGTACTTC. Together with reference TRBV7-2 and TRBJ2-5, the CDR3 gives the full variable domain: GAGVSQSPSNKVTEKGKDVELRCDPISGHTALYWYRQSLGQGLEFLIYFQGNSAPDKSGLPSDRFSAERTGGSVSTLTIQRTQQEDSAVYLCASSPGARETQYFGPGTRLLVL.

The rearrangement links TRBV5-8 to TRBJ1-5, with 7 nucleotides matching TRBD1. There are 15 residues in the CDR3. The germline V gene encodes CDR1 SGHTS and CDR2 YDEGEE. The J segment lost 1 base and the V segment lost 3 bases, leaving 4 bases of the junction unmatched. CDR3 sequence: CASSYRTGSNQPQHF. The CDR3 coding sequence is TGTGCCAGCAGCTATCGGACAGGCAGCAATCAGCCCCAGCATTTT.

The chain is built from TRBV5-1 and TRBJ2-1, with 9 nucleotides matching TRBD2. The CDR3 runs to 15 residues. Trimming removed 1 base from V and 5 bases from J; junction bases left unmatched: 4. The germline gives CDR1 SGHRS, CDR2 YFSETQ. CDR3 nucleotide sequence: TGCGCCAGCAGCTTGAGTCTAGCGGGGAACAATGAGCAGTTCTTC. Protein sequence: CASSLSLAGNNEQFF.

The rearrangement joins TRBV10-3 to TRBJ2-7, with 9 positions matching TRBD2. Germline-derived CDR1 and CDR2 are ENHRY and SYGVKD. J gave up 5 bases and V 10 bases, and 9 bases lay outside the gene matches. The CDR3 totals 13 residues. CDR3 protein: CATLEREVHEQYF. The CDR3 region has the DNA TGTGCCACGCTGGAGCGGGAGGTCCACGAGCAGTACTTC.

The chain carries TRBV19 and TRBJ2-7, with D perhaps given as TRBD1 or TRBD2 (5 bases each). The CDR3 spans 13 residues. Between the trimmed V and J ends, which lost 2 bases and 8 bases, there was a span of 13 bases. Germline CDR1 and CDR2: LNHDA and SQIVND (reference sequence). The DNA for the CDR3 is TGTGCCAGTAGTATACCGGGACGATCCCAGCAGTACTTC. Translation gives CASSIPGRSQQYF.

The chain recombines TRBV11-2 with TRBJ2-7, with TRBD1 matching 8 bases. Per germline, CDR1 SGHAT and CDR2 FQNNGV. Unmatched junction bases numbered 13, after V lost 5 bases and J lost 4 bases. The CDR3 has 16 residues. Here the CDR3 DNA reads TGTGCCAGCAGCCCCTTAGGGAGGACAGGGAATTACGAGCAGTACTTC. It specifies CASSPLGRTGNYEQYF.

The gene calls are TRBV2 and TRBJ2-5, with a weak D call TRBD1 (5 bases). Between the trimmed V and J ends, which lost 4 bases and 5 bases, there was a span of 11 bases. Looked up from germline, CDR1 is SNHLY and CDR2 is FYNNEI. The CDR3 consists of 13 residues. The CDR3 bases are TGTGCCAGCAGTGCCGGACATGAGGAGACCCAGTACTTC. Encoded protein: CASSAGHEETQYF. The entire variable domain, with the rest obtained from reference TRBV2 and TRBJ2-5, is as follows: EPEVTQTPSHQVTQMGQEVILRCVPISNHLYFYWYRQILGQKVEFLVSFYNNEISEKSEIFDDQFSVERPDGSNFTLKIRSTKLEDSAMYFCASSAGHEETQYFGPGTRLLVL.

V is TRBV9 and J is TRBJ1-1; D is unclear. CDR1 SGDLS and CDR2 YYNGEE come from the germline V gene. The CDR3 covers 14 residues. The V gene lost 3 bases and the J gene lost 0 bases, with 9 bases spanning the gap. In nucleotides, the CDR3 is TGTGCCAGCAGCGGCAGAGGGCTGAACACTGAAGCTTTCTTT. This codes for CASSGRGLNTEAFF. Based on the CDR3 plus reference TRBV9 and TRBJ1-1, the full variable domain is DSGVTQTPKHLITATGQRVTLRCSPRSGDLSVYWYQQSLDQGLQFLIQYYNGEERAKGNILERFSAQQFPDLHSELNLSSLELGDSALYFCASSGRGLNTEAFFGQGTRLTVV.

CDR3 in amino acids: CSVERAGAGANVLTF. In nucleotides, the CDR3 is TGCAGCGTTGAACGGGCAGGGGCTGGGGCCAACGTCCTGACTTTC. The chain combines TRBV29-1 with TRBJ2-6, with D possibly being TRBD1 (6 bases). V dropped 2 bases and J dropped 2 bases, with 10 bases sitting between them. Germline loops: CDR1 SQVTM, CDR2 ANQGSEA. CDR3 length: 15 amino acids.

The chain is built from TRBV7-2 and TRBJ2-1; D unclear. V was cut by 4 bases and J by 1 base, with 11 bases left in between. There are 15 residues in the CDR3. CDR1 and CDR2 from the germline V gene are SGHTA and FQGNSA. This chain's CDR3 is CASSSDARSYNEQFF. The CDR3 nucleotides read TGTGCCAGCAGCTCGGATGCGCGGTCCTACAATGAGCAGTTCTTC.

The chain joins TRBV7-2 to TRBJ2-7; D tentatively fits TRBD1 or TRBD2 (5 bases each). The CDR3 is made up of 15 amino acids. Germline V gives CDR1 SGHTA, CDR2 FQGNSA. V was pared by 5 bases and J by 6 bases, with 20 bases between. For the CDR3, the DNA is TGTGCCAGCAGCCCAATGGGGACCACTCCGGGCGAGCAGTACTTC. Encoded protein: CASSPMGTTPGEQYF.